This T cell receptor (beta chain) was sequenced in a study of OX40 agonist ivuxolimab in advanced cancers. Germline CDR1 LGHNA, CDR2 YNFKEQ. This CDR3 is built from 16 residues. Trimming took 0 bases from V and 6 from J; bases not matched to a gene: 6. This table comes from immunoSEQ multiplex PCR, and its TCRdb copy is limited to in-frame clones, with some not included. The sample records more than 60,000 clones, 81% being singletons. V and J are TRBV4-2 and TRBJ2-3; 10 nucleotides line up with TRBD2. Sequencing used CD4+ or CD8+ T cells sorted from blood, obtained in a trial of the OX40 agonist ivuxolimab. This sequence was found in an adult with an advanced solid tumor such as melanoma, head and neck, liver or kidney cancer. CDR3 region: CASSQEASGGADTQYF. The CDR3 nucleotides are TGTGCCAGCAGCCAAGAGGCTAGCGGGGGAGCGGATACGCAGTATTTT.